The 5 T cell receptor beta chains below were found in one sample sequenced in a study of technical replicates of blood from a handful of donors. Libraries were prepared by immunoSEQ multiplex PCR; TCRdb keeps only in-frame clonotypes and omits some of them. Counted here are tens of thousands of clones, about 94% occurring once; the ten biggest clones make up roughly 0.4%. The sample was T cells isolated from PBMCs. The receptors shown here come from a human donor in good health.

The chain joins TRBV5-1 to TRBJ2-7, with TRBD1 matching over 8 bases. Per the germline V gene, CDR1 is SGHRS and CDR2 is YFSETQ. CDR3 length: 15 residues. The V and J ends lost 3 bases and 0 bases, in that order; junction bases with no gene match: 5. CDR3 residues: CASSWRTGSSYEQYF. As DNA, the CDR3 is TGCGCCAGCAGCTGGAGGACAGGGAGCTCCTACGAGCAGTACTTC.

CDR3 region: CASSSAGPNTGELFF. In DNA, the CDR3 is TGTGCCAGCAGTTCAGCGGGCCCGAACACCGGGGAGCTGTTTTTT. The chain has TRBV7-3 and TRBJ2-2; tentatively, D is TRBD2 (6 bases). This CDR3 region has 15 residues. With 6 bases removed from V and 0 bases from J, the gap between germline ends came to 11 bases. Germline CDR1 and CDR2: SGHTA and FQGTGA.

V usage is TRBV7-3 and J usage is TRBJ2-1, with D tentatively TRBD2 (6 bases). Trimming cost V 1 base and J 7 bases, with 17 bases left between them. From germline, CDR1 is SGHTA and CDR2 FQGTGA. The CDR3 runs to 16 residues. CDR3 DNA sequence: TGTGCCAGCAGCTTAAAGGGTCTAGCGCGAGGGAATGAGCAGTTCTTC. Residues: CASSLKGLARGNEQFF.

This chain links TRBV25-1 with TRBJ1-2; TRBD1 agrees at 12 bases. Germline V gene lookup returns CDR1 MGHDK and CDR2 SYGVNS. J was trimmed by 7 bases and V by 5 bases; bases with no gene match: 8. This CDR3 has 15 amino acids. The DNA for the CDR3 is TGTGCCAGCAGTAAAACCGGGACAGGGGGCTCTGGCTACACCTTC. It yields the protein CASSKTGTGGSGYTF.

This chain connects TRBV2 to TRBJ1-2, with TRBD1 matching 9 bases. V lost 5 bases and J lost 4; bases outside the gene matches: 8. The CDR3 has 15 amino acids. Per the germline V gene, CDR1 is SNHLY and CDR2 is FYNNEI. Here the CDR3 DNA reads TGTGCCAGCAGTATAGAACAGGGGGCGGGCTATGGCTACACCTTC. Translation gives CASSIEQGAGYGYTF.